The 10 T cell receptor beta chains presented below share a single source sample, sequenced in a study of cytomegalovirus exposure and HLA in healthy donors. Primers: 60 Vbeta forward and 13 Jbeta reverse. Data came from immunoSEQ multiplex PCR; TCRdb stores just in-frame clones and leaves some out. This sample has some 130,000 clones, with 74% found just once. Sequences were obtained from PBMCs. The origin of the receptors is a male donor in good health and CMV-seronegative.

CDR3 nucleotides: TGTGCCAGCTCACCAGCAGGGGGCGCATACGAGCAGTACTTC. Protein product: CASSPAGGAYEQYF. This sequence joins TRBV18 and TRBJ2-7; 8 bases line up with TRBD1. Germline CDR1 and CDR2: KGHSH and LQKENI. CDR3 length equals 14 residues. With V trimmed by 2 bases and J by 4 bases, 4 bases remained unmatched. Using reference TRBV18 and TRBJ2-7 for the parts outside the CDR3, the full variable domain is NAGVMQNPRHLVRRRGQEARLRCSPMKGHSHVYWYRQLPEEGLKFMVYLQKENIIDESGMPKERFSAEFPKEGPSILRIQQVVRGDSAAYFCASSPAGGAYEQYFGPGTRLTVT.

The rearrangement uses TRBV18 and TRBJ2-1; 7 bases are shared with TRBD1. Germline V CDR1 and CDR2: KGHSH, LQKENI. The CDR3 extends over 16 amino acids. After removal of 0 bases from V and 3 bases from J, the junction contained 5 bases not matched to a gene. CDR3: CASSPPSGQSYNEQFF. In DNA, the CDR3 is TGTGCCAGCTCACCACCATCGGGACAGAGCTACAATGAGCAGTTCTTC.

The chain carries TRBV6-5 and TRBJ1-1, with D perhaps TRBD1 (5 bases). From germline, CDR1 is MNHEY and CDR2 SVGAGI. The CDR3 loop spans 13 amino acids. V gave up 7 bases and J gave up 1 base, with 10 bases separating them. CDR3 sequence reads: CASKWGKNTEAFF. The CDR3 bases are TGTGCCAGCAAATGGGGCAAGAACACTGAAGCTTTCTTT.

The V gene is TRBV2, the J gene TRBJ2-1; 9 bases line up with TRBD2. CDR3 length equals 13 residues. Trimming at V came to 6 bases and at J to 10 bases, leaving 7 bases not matched to a gene. From germline, CDR1 is SNHLY and CDR2 FYNNEI. The CDR3 DNA reads TGTGCCAGCAGAATCATAGCGGGAGACGAGCAGTTCTTC. This encodes CASRIIAGDEQFF.

This clone was counted between two and nine times. The chain is built from TRBV28 and TRBJ1-5; TRBD1 is a possible D gene (6 bases). Trimming left V 3 bases short and J 2 bases short, with 11 bases between. The CDR3 has 15 amino acids. In germline, CDR1 is MDHEN, CDR2 SYDVKM. CDR3 DNA sequence: TGTGCCAGCAGTTTCTCAGGGGCGGGCAATCAGCCCCAGCATTTT. Protein: CASSFSGAGNQPQHF. The complete variable domain, with remaining parts taken from reference TRBV28 and TRBJ1-5, reads DVKVTQSSRYLVKRTGEKVFLECVQDMDHENMFWYRQDPGLGLRLIYFSYDVKMKEKGDIPEGYSVSREKKERFSLILESASTNQTSMYLCASSFSGAGNQPQHFGDGTRLSIL.

The chain recombines TRBV7-2 with TRBJ1-2; possible D gene TRBD1, 5 bases. Trimming left V 5 bases short and J 0 bases short, with 13 bases between. The CDR3 runs 15 residues. The germline V gene has CDR1 SGHTA and CDR2 FQGNSA. The CDR3 reads CASSPGLKTNYGYTF. DNA of the CDR3: TGTGCCAGCAGCCCGGGACTGAAAACTAACTATGGCTACACCTTC.

The rearrangement uses TRBV5-1 and TRBJ2-5; 12 bases align to TRBD2. The CDR3 extends over 19 amino acids. Germline-derived CDR1 and CDR2 are SGHRS and YFSETQ. V shed 0 bases and J 2 bases; nucleotides not matched to a gene: 11. The CDR3 spells CASSLAVLAGGAPQETQYF. The CDR3 DNA sequence: TGCGCCAGCAGCTTGGCAGTCCTAGCGGGAGGGGCCCCGCAAGAGACCCAGTACTTC.

The CDR3 loop reads CASSLSPGGPSYEQYF. The CDR3 DNA follows: TGTGCCAGCAGTTTATCGCCGGGGGGCCCCTCCTACGAGCAGTACTTC. V gene TRBV27 combines with J gene TRBJ2-7; the D gene is possibly TRBD2 (7 bases). The CDR3 has 16 residues. The germline V gene has CDR1 MNHEY and CDR2 SMNVEV (reference sequence). V lost 0 bases and J 0 bases, leaving 12 bases between the germline ends.

V usage is TRBV5-1 and J usage is TRBJ2-7, with TRBD2 matching over 7 bases. After removal of 6 bases from V and 2 bases from J, the junction contained 11 bases not matched to a gene. Germline V gene data show CDR1 as SGHRS and CDR2 as YFSETQ. This CDR3 is built from 15 residues. CDR3 residues: CASTHRGSGTYEQYF. The CDR3 coding sequence is TGCGCCAGCACCCACCGGGGGAGCGGGACCTACGAGCAGTACTTC. Using reference TRBV5-1 and TRBJ2-7 for the parts outside the CDR3, the full variable domain is KAGVTQTPRYLIKTRGQQVTLSCSPISGHRSVSWYQQTPGQGLQFLFEYFSETQRNKGNFPGRFSGRQFSNSRSEMNVSTLELGDSALYLCASTHRGSGTYEQYFGPGTRLTVT.

The chain employs TRBV4-3 and TRBJ2-3; 12 nucleotides match TRBD2. There are 17 residues in the CDR3. With V trimmed by 1 base and J by 3 bases, 5 bases remained unmatched. Per the germline V gene, CDR1 is LGHNA and CDR2 is YSLEER. CDR3 DNA sequence: TGCGCCAGCAGCCAAGGGCTAGCGGGGGGGCTAACAGATACGCAGTATTTT. It specifies CASSQGLAGGLTDTQYF.